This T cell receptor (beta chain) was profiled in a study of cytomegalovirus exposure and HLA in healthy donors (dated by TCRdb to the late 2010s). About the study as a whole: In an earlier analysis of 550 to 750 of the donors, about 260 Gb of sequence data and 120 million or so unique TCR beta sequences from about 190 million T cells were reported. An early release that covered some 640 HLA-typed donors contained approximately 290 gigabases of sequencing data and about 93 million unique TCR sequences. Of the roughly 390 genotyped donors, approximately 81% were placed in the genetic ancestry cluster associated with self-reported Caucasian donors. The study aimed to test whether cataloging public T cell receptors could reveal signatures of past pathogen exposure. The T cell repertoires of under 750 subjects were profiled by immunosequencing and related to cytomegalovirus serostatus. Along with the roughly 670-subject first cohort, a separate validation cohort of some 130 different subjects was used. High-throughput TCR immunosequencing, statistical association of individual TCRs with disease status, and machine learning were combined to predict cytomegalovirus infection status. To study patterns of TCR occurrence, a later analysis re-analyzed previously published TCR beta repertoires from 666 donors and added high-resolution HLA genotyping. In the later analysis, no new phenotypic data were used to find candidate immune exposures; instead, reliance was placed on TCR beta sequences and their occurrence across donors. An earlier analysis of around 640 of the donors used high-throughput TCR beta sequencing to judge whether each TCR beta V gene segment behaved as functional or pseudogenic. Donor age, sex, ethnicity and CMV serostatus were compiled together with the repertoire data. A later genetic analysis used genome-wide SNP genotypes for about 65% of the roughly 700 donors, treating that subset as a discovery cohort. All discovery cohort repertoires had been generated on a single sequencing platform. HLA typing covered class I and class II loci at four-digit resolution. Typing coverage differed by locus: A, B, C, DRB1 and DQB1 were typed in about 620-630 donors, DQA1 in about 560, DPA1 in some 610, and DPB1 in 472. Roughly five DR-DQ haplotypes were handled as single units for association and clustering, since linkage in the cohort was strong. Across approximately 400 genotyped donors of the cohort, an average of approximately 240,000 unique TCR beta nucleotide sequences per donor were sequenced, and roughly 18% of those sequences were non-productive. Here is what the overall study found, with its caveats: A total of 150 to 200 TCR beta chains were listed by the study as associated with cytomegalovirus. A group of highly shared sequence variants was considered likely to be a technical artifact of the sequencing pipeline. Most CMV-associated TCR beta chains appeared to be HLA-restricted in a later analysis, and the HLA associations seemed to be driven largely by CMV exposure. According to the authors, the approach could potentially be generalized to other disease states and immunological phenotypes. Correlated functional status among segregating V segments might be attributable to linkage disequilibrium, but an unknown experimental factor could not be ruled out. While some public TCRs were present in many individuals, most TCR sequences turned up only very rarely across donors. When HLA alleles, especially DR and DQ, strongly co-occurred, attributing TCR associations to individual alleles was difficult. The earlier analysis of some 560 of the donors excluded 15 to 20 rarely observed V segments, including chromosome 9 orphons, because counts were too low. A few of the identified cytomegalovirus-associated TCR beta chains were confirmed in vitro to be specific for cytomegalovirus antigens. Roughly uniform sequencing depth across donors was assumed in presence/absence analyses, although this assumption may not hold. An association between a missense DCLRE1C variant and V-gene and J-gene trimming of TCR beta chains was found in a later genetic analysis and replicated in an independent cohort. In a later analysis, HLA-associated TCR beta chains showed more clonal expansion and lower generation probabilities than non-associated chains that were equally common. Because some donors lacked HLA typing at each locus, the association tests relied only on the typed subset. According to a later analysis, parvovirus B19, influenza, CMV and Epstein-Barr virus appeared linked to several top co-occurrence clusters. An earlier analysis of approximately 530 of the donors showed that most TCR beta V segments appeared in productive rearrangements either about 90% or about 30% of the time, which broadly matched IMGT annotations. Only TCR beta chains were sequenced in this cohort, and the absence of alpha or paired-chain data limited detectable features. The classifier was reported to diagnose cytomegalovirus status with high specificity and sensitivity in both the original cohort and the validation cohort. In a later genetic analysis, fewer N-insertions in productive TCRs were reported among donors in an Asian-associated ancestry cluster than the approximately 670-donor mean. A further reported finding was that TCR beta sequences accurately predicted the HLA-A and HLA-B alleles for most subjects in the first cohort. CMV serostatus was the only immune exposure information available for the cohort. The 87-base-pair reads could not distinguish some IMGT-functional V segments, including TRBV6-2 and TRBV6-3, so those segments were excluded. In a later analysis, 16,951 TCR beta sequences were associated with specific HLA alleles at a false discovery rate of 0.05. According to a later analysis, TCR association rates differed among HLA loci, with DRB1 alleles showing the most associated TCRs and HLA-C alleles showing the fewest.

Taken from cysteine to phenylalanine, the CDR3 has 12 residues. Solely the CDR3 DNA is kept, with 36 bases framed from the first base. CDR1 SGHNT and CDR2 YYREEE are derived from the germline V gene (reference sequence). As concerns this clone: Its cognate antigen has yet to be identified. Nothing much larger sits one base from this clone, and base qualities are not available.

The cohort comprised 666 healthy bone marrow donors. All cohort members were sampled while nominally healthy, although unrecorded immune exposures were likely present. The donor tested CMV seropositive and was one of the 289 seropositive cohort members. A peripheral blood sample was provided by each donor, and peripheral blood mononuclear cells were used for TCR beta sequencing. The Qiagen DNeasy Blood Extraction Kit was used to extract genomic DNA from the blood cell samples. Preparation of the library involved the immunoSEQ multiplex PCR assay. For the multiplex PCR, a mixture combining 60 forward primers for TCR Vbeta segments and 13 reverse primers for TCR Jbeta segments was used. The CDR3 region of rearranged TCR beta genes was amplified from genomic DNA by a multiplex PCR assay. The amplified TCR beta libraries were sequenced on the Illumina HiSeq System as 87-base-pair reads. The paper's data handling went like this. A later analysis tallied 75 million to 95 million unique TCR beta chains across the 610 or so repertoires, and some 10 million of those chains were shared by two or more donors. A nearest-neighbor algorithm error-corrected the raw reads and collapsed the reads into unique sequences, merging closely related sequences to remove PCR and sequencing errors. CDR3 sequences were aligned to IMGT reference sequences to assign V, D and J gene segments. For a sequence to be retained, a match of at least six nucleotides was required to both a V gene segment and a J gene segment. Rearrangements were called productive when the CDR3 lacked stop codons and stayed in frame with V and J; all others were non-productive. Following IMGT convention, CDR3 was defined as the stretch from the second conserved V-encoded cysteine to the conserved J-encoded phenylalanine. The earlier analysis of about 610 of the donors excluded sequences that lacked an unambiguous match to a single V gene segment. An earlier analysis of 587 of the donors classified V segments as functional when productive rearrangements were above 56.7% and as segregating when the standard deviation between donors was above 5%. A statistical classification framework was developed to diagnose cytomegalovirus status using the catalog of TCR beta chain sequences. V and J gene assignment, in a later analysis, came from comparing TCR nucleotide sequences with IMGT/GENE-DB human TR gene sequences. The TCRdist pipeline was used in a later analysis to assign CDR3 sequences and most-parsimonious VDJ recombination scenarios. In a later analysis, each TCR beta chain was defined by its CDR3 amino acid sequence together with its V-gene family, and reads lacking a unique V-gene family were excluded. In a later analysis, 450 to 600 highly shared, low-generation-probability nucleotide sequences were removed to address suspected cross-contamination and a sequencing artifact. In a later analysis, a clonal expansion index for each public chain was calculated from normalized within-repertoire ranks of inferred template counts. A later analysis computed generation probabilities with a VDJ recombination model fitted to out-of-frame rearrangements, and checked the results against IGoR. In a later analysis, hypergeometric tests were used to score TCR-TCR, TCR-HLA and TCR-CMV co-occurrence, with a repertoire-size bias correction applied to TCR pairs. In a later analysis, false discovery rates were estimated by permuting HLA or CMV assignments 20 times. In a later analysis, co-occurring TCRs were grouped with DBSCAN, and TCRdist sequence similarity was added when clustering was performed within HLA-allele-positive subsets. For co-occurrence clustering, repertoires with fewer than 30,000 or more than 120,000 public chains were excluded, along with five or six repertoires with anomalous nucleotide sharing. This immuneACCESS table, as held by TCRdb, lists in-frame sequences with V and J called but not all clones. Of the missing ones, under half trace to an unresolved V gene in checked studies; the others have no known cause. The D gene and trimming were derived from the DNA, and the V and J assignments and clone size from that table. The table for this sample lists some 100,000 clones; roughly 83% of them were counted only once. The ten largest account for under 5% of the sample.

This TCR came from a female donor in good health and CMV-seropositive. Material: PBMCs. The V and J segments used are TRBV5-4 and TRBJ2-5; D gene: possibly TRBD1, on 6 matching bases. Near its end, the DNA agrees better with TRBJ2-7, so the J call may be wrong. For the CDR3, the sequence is CASSSDSYEQYF. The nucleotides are TGTGCCAGCAGCTCGGACAGCTACGAGCAGTACTTC.